A single count supports the clone carrying this T cell receptor beta chain. Its antigen is undetermined. This record belongs to a study of T cell repertoires in cytomegalovirus infection. Trimming took off 6 bases at V and 14 bases at J, with 17 bases between the two ends. The CDR3 is 13 residues long. Per the germline V gene, CDR1 is MNHEY and CDR2 is SMNVEV (reference sequence). TCRdb ran MiXCR on the reads and lists one entry per CDR3 protein. The sample lists around 800,000 distinct CDR3 sequences; around a third were seen once. The origin of this receptor is a human donor in good health (CMV status not recorded). Some clones in this sample may be carry-over from other donors' samples. The V gene is TRBV27, the J gene TRBJ1-6; D remains unclear. The specimen was cultured CD8+ T cells from PBMCs, collected from culture after CMV antigen stimulation. DNA of the CDR3: TGTGCCAGCAGCTTTATTAACGTTACAGCCCTCCACTTT. Amino acid sequence: CASSFINVTALHF.